These T cell receptor beta chains were read from a single sample in a study of T cells in Graves' hyperthyroidism and ophthalmopathy. MiXCR, applied by TCRdb to the multiplex PCR reads, yields one record per CDR3 protein. The sample lists a few hundred thousand distinct CDR3 sequences, 46% occurring once. The material sequenced was peripheral blood or thyroid tissue (not recorded which). These receptor sequences come from an adult woman with Graves' disease, either hyperthyroidism or ophthalmopathy (not recorded which). Each CDR3 is given with its conserved first and last residue. D genes are given only for firm matches. Only part of the rows carry a size: once, few, many, or a class if the clone is expanded.

TRBJ2-2	-	TRBV5-1	-	CASSQASAYTGELFF	TGCGCCAGCAGCCAAGCCAGCGCCTACACCGGGGAGCTGTTTTTT
TRBJ2-7	few	TRBV12-3/TRBV12-4	-	CASSLRLLAYEQYF	TGTGCCAGCAGTTTGAGACTCCTGGCATACGAGCAGTACTTC
TRBJ2-7	-	TRBV5-1	-	CASSTGTAGKYF	TGCGCCAGCAGCACAGGCACGGCCGGGAAGTACTTC
TRBJ1-1	many	TRBV19	-	CASSGGLVEAFF	TGTGCCAGTAGTGGGGGGCTGGTTGAAGCTTTCTTT
TRBJ2-7	many	TRBV6-5	-	CASSYQQGGRDEQYF	TGTGCCAGCAGTTATCAACAGGGGGGGCGGGACGAGCAGTACTTC
TRBJ2-2	few	TRBV6-1	TRBD2	CASMRGSDTGELFF	TGTGCCAGCATGCGCGGGAGTGACACCGGGGAGCTGTTTTTT
TRBJ2-5	-	TRBV19	-	CASSIVLSGGAETQYF	TGTGCCAGTAGTATAGTTCTCTCAGGTGGGGCAGAGACCCAGTACTTC
TRBJ2-6	once	TRBV7-2	-	CATQVTGANVLTF	TGTGCCACCCAGGTTACTGGGGCCAACGTCCTGACTTTC
TRBJ2-6	-	TRBV15	-	CATNSYSLGYSGANVLTF	TGTGCCACCAACTCCTACAGTTTGGGGTACTCTGGGGCCAACGTCCTGACTTTC
TRBJ2-7	many	TRBV11-2	TRBD2	CASKDEDRTSGRGYEQYF	TGTGCCAGCAAGGACGAAGACCGGACTAGCGGGAGAGGGTACGAGCAGTACTTC
TRBJ2-5	-	TRBV7-2	TRBD1	CASSFAKTGDRETQYF	TGTGCCAGCAGCTTCGCCAAGACAGGGGACCGGGAGACCCAGTACTTC
TRBJ2-2	many	TRBV12-3/TRBV12-4	-	CASSLPGFGGELFF	TGTGCCAGCAGTTTGCCAGGATTTGGCGGGGAGCTGTTTTTT
TRBJ2-3	-	TRBV20-1	TRBD2	CSASRGRVVPDTQYF	TGCAGTGCTAGCCGAGGGAGGGTAGTCCCAGATACGCAGTATTTT
TRBJ1-1	once	TRBV20-1	-	CSARDSGEAFF	TGCAGTGCTAGAGATTCAGGGGAAGCTTTCTTT
TRBJ1-1	many	TRBV27	-	CASRLHIGAEVQTEAFF	TGTGCCAGCAGGCTACACATAGGGGCCGAGGTACAGACTGAAGCTTTCTTT
TRBJ2-7	many	TRBV4-1	TRBD1	CASSQEFGTGEEQYF	TGCGCCAGCAGCCAAGAGTTCGGGACAGGGGAAGAGCAGTACTTC